The 30 T cell receptor beta chains given below trace back to one sample, sequenced in a study of blood T cell repertoires in COVID-19. Repertoires were generated with immunoSEQ multiplex PCR, while TCRdb's copy carries only in-frame clones and drops some. The repertoire has more than 250,000 clones, 70% to 90% of them found once; the top ten carry 10%. The sample taken for sequencing was PBMCs or T cells enriched from blood (not recorded which). All receptors derive from a woman between 18 and 29 years old who had recovered from COVID-19.

With respect to this clone: The DNA is left out, because the CDR3 cannot be placed on it with certainty; the CDR3 is given as TCRdb lists it. The chain combines TRBV30 with TRBJ1-1. In germline, CDR1 is GTSNPN, CDR2 SVGIG (reference sequence). With termini counted, the CDR3 has 15 amino acids. This chain's CDR3 is CAWSASAPGYTEAFF.

V and J are TRBV3-1 (or the pseudogene TRBV3-2) and TRBJ1-1; D not certain. This CDR3 region has 15 residues. Trimming stripped 5 bases from V and 0 bases from J, with 13 bases between. CDR1 and CDR2 from the germline V gene are LGHDT and YNNKEL (reference sequence). The CDR3 DNA follows: TGTGCCAGCAGCAGCTCGGGGTTCATGAACACTGAAGCTTTCTTT. It specifies CASSSSGFMNTEAFF.

The chain recombines TRBV27 with TRBJ1-1, with no clear D. The CDR3 is 14 amino acids. V dropped 2 bases and J dropped 1 base, with 8 bases sitting between them. CDR1 MNHEY and CDR2 SMNVEV come from the germline V gene (reference sequence). For the CDR3, the DNA is TGTGCCAGCAGTTTAGGGCCGTCGAACACTGAAGCTTTCTTT. Its protein product is CASSLGPSNTEAFF.

This chain uses TRBV7-3 with TRBJ2-1; perhaps TRBD2 as D (7 bases). Germline values: CDR1 SGHTA, CDR2 FQGTGA. The length of the CDR3 is 15 residues. V lost 2 bases and J 4 bases, leaving 12 bases between the germline ends. Here the CDR3 reads CASSLPAGQYNEQFF. DNA of the CDR3: TGTGCCAGCAGCTTACCAGCGGGACAATACAATGAGCAGTTCTTC.

CDR3 in DNA: TGTGCCAGGACGGAAAGGACAGCGGCCCCCTATGGCTACACCTTC. Translating gives CARTERTAAPYGYTF. The chain recombines TRBV2 with TRBJ1-2; D perhaps matches TRBD1 (6 bases). Trimming took off 9 bases at V and 4 bases at J, with 21 bases between the two ends. CDR1 and CDR2 (germline): SNHLY, FYNNEI. The CDR3 covers 15 residues.

The chain links TRBV24-1 to TRBJ2-7; 9 positions agree with TRBD2. Losses at the gene ends were 3 bases for V and 3 bases for J; bases not matched to a gene: 2. Germline V gene lookup returns CDR1 KGHDR and CDR2 SFDVKD. The CDR3 is 14 residues long. DNA of the CDR3: TGTGCCACCAGTGATGGGACTAGCAGCTACGAGCAGTACTTC. It yields the protein CATSDGTSSYEQYF.

This clone qualifies as medium-sized. Other DNA sequences within the sample encode an identical CDR3. The CDR3: CASSLSRGPYNEQFF. CDR3 DNA: TGTGCCAGCAGCTTATCAAGGGGGCCCTACAATGAGCAGTTCTTC. The chain joins TRBV11-3 to TRBJ2-1; 7 bases are shared with TRBD1. V dropped 2 bases and J dropped 2; count of bases not matched to a gene: 3. Germline V gene lookup returns CDR1 SGHNT and CDR2 YENEEA. The CDR3 runs 15 residues.

This clone occurred once. The chain joins TRBV9 to TRBJ2-3; no reliable D call. The germline V gene has CDR1 SGDLS and CDR2 YYNGEE. This CDR3 has 15 residues. V lost 0 bases, J lost 8 bases, and 16 bases lay in between. The CDR3 region is CASSVAARSSATQYF. The CDR3 DNA reads as TGTGCCAGCAGCGTAGCCGCGAGGTCTTCCGCTACGCAGTATTTT.

The chain joins TRBV4-1 to TRBJ1-1, with D possibly TRBD1 on 6 matching bases. Germline V CDR1 and CDR2: MGHRA, YSYEKL. V lost 7 bases to trimming and J lost 0 bases, with 9 bases between them. This CDR3 comprises 13 residues. The DNA of the CDR3 is TGCGCCAGCAAGGGGGTAATGAACACTGAAGCTTTCTTT. It yields the protein CASKGVMNTEAFF.

This chain joins TRBV6-5 and TRBJ1-2; D is unclear. Germline V lookup: CDR1 MNHEY, CDR2 SVGAGI. The CDR3 has 15 amino acids. V was shortened by 10 bases and J by 5 bases, with 23 bases between the two germline ends. The CDR3 DNA reads TGTGCCACCACCCAGGCGGCAGGAGGGTGGTATGGCTACACCTTC. Protein: CATTQAAGGWYGYTF.

This clone appeared a few times. The V gene is TRBV28, the J gene TRBJ1-6, with D unresolved. V lost 5 bases and J lost 6, with 2 bases in between. CDR1 is MDHEN, CDR2 SYDVKM, per germline. The CDR3 extends over 11 amino acids. The CDR3 reads CASSLNSPLHF. Written as DNA, the CDR3 is TGTGCCAGCAGTCTTAATTCACCCCTCCACTTT. Variable domain in full (rest from reference TRBV28 and TRBJ1-6): DVKVTQSSRYLVKRTGEKVFLECVQDMDHENMFWYRQDPGLGLRLIYFSYDVKMKEKGDIPEGYSVSREKKERFSLILESASTNQTSMYLCASSLNSPLHFGNGTRLTVT.

A few counts support this clone. The rearrangement joins TRBV28 to TRBJ1-2; 9 nucleotides align to TRBD1. Trimming cost V 5 bases and J 9 bases; bases outside gene matches: 10. The germline CDR1 and CDR2 sequences are MDHEN and SYDVKM. The CDR3 extends over 14 amino acids. CDR3 sequence (DNA): TGTGCCAGCAGTCGACAGGGGGAGCCCCCTCGCTACACCTTC. It codes for CASSRQGEPPRYTF.

The chain combines TRBV15 with TRBJ1-2; perhaps TRBD1 as D (6 bases). V gave up 2 bases and J gave up 10 bases, with 23 bases separating them. Germline V gene data show CDR1 as LNHNV and CDR2 as YYDKDF (reference sequence). This CDR3 comprises 16 residues. As DNA, the CDR3 is TGTGCCACCAGCAGAACTTCGACAGGCTCGAGGAAAGACTACACCTTC. It encodes CATSRTSTGSRKDYTF.

The chain recombines TRBV9 with TRBJ2-1; TRBD2 agrees at 9 bases. V was pared by 3 bases and J by 5 bases, with 6 bases of the junction left unmatched. The CDR3 length is 15 residues. Germline V gives CDR1 SGDLS, CDR2 YYNGEE. The CDR3 reads CASSARGGAHNEQFF. The CDR3 nucleotides read TGTGCCAGCAGCGCCCGCGGGGGGGCCCACAATGAGCAGTTCTTC. The full variable domain, completed using reference TRBV9 and TRBJ2-1, is DSGVTQTPKHLITATGQRVTLRCSPRSGDLSVYWYQQSLDQGLQFLIQYYNGEERAKGNILERFSAQQFPDLHSELNLSSLELGDSALYFCASSARGGAHNEQFFGPGTRLTVL.

The rearrangement uses TRBV6-5 and TRBJ2-1, with a weak D call TRBD2 (5 bases). CDR3 length: 12 amino acids. Germline V gives CDR1 MNHEY, CDR2 SVGAGI. V lost 7 bases to trimming and J lost 5 bases, with 9 bases between them. Written as DNA, the CDR3 is TGTGCCAGCATCGGGGTGGACAATGAGCAGTTCTTC. It specifies CASIGVDNEQFF.

The chain employs TRBV3-1 (or the pseudogene TRBV3-2) and TRBJ2-2; D uncertain. Trimming shortened V by 6 bases and J by 5 bases, and 10 bases separated the two germline ends. Germline-derived CDR1 and CDR2 are LGHDT and YNNKEL (reference sequence). CDR3 size: 13 residues. DNA for the CDR3: TGTGCCAGCAGAACCGCCACTACCGGGGAGCTGTTTTTT. It encodes CASRTATTGELFF.

This clone appeared a single time. V gene TRBV7-9 combines with J gene TRBJ1-2; 8 bases line up with TRBD1. V lost 5 bases to trimming and J lost 6 bases; unmatched junction nucleotides: 8. Germline values: CDR1 SEHNR, CDR2 FQNEAQ (reference sequence). The CDR3 length is 14 residues. This CDR3 reads CASSRQGAKNGYTF. The CDR3 nucleotides read TGTGCCAGCAGCCGCCAGGGGGCGAAGAATGGCTACACCTTC.

The V gene is TRBV5-6, the J gene TRBJ2-3; D is possibly TRBD1 (6 bases). Germline-derived CDR1 and CDR2 are SGHDT and YYEEEE. Trimming pared 4 bases from V and 6 bases from J, leaving 15 bases between. The CDR3 length is 14 residues. CDR3 amino acids: CASSPDRMSDTQYF. The CDR3 bases are TGTGCCAGCAGCCCCGACAGGATGTCGGATACGCAGTATTTT.

This chain joins TRBV29-1 and TRBJ1-2, with 8 bases identical to TRBD1. CDR1 and CDR2 (germline): SQVTM, ANQGSEA. The CDR3 has 13 residues. The junction had 6 bases not matched to a gene; V was cut back by 7 bases and J by 2 bases. The CDR3 DNA sequence: TGCAGCGCTAAGGACAGGGCCAACTATGGCTACACCTTC. Its translation: CSAKDRANYGYTF.

This chain connects TRBV6-2 or TRBV6-3 to TRBJ2-3, with 15 positions matching TRBD2. The germline V gene has CDR1 MNHEY and CDR2 SVGEGT. This CDR3 has 16 amino acids. Trimming removed 4 bases from V and 7 bases from J; junction bases left unmatched: 6. In DNA, the CDR3 is TGTGCCAGCAGTTCGCGGACTAGCGGGGGGGCCTATACGCAGTATTTT. Protein product: CASSSRTSGGAYTQYF.

The J gene is TRBJ1-2, the V gene TRBV2, with D possibly being TRBD1 (6 bases). V lost 6 bases, J lost 2 bases, and 10 bases lay in between. Looked up from germline, CDR1 is SNHLY and CDR2 is FYNNEI. CDR3 length: 13 amino acids. In DNA, the CDR3 is TGTGCCAGCAGAACCGGGACAAACTATGGCTACACCTTC. Protein: CASRTGTNYGYTF.

This chain uses TRBV19 with TRBJ2-5; a weak D match, TRBD1 (6 bases). This CDR3 is built from 15 residues. The germline gives CDR1 LNHDA, CDR2 SQIVND (reference sequence). Trimming shortened V by 5 bases and J by 2 bases, and 15 bases separated the two germline ends. CDR3 loop: CASSPLRGSQETQYF. The CDR3 region has the DNA TGTGCCAGTAGTCCTCTCAGGGGATCACAAGAGACCCAGTACTTC.

The DNA of the CDR3 is TGTGCCAGCAGTTACTCACAGGGTAGCAATCAGCCCCAGCATTTT. It translates to CASSYSQGSNQPQHF. This sequence joins TRBV6-5 and TRBJ1-5, with D maybe TRBD1 (6 bases). V lost 0 bases, J lost 0 bases, and 6 bases lay in between. Germline V gene data show CDR1 as MNHEY and CDR2 as SVGAGI. The CDR3 contains 15 residues.

The chain has TRBV3-1 (or the pseudogene TRBV3-2) and TRBJ2-5; TRBD2 matches at 12 bases. V was pared by 5 bases and J by 4 bases, with 2 bases of the junction left unmatched. This CDR3 is built from 14 residues. Germline CDR1 reads LGHDT; CDR2 reads YNNKEL (reference sequence). This CDR3 is CASSLTSGGETQYF. The CDR3 DNA reads as TGTGCCAGCAGCTTGACTAGCGGGGGAGAGACCCAGTACTTC.

The chain recombines TRBV30 with TRBJ1-2; D gene ambiguous. In germline, CDR1 is GTSNPN, CDR2 SVGIG (reference sequence). CDR3 size: 11 residues. With 6 bases removed from V and 8 bases from J, the gap between germline ends came to 13 bases. CDR3 in amino acids: CACLALYGYTF. The CDR3 DNA follows: TGTGCCTGCTTGGCCCTTTACGGCTACACCTTC. The full variable domain, its missing parts supplied by reference TRBV30 and TRBJ1-2, is SQTIHQWPATLVQPVGSPLSLECTVEGTSNPNLYWYRQAAGRGLQLLFYSVGIGQISSEVPQNLSASRPQDRQFILSSKKLLLSDSGFYLCACLALYGYTFGSGTRLTVV.

The V gene is TRBV29-1, the J gene TRBJ1-2; 7 bases align to TRBD1. With 6 bases clipped from V and 8 bases from J, the junction kept 3 bases outside the gene matches. The CDR3 contains 10 residues. In germline, CDR1 is SQVTM, CDR2 ANQGSEA. For the CDR3, the DNA is TGCAGCGTCGACAGGGACGGCTACACCTTC. It is translated as CSVDRDGYTF.

This sequence joins TRBV6-5 and TRBJ1-4, with D possibly TRBD1 on 6 matching bases. CDR1 and CDR2 from the germline V gene are MNHEY and SVGAGI. This CDR3 is built from 14 residues. Trimming removed 5 bases from V and 0 bases from J, with 7 bases in between. Written as DNA, the CDR3 is TGTGCCAGCAGTAGGACAGCAACTAATGAAAAACTGTTTTTT. This encodes CASSRTATNEKLFF.

The genes are TRBV18 and TRBJ1-1; 9 nucleotides match TRBD1. Per the germline V gene, CDR1 is KGHSH and CDR2 is LQKENI. J was trimmed by 12 bases and V by 0 bases; bases with no gene match: 8. This CDR3 is built from 14 residues. The CDR3 reads CASSPPNRGQLTFF. As DNA, the CDR3 is TGTGCCAGCTCACCACCGAACAGGGGGCAGTTGACTTTCTTT.

This rearrangement joins TRBV5-1 to TRBJ2-1, with 8 bases matching TRBD2. Germline CDR1 reads SGHRS; CDR2 reads YFSETQ. V trimming: 1 base; J trimming: 8 bases; junction bases outside the gene matches: 11. The CDR3 is made up of 16 amino acids. The CDR3 sequence is CASSLKVTSGRDEQFF. The DNA for the CDR3 is TGCGCCAGCAGCTTGAAGGTAACCAGCGGGAGAGATGAGCAGTTCTTC.

A few counts support this clone. V gene TRBV4-2 combines with J gene TRBJ2-7, with TRBD2 as a possible D gene (6 bases). In germline, CDR1 is LGHNA, CDR2 YNFKEQ. The CDR3 has 15 amino acids. Trimming stripped 2 bases from V and 3 bases from J, with 14 bases between. CDR3 nucleotide sequence: TGTGCCAGCAGCCAAACACTAGCCTCCTACTACGAGCAGTACTTC. Amino acid sequence: CASSQTLASYYEQYF.